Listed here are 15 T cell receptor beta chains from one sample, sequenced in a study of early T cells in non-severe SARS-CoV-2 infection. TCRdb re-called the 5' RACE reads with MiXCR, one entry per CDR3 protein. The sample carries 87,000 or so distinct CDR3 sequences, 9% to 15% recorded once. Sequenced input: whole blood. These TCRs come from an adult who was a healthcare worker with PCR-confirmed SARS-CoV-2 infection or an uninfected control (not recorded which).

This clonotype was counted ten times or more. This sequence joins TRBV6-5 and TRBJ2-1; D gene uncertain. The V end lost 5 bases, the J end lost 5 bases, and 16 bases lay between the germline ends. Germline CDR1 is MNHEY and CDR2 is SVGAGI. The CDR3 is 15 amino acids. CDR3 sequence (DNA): TGTGCCAGCAGTCCCTCGGTGGAAGCCAACAATGAGCAGTTCTTC. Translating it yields CASSPSVEANNEQFF.

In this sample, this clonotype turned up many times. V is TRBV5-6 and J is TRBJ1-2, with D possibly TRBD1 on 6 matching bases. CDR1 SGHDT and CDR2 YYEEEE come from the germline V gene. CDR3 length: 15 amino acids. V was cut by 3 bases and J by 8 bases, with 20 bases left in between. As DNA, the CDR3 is TGTGCCAGCAGCTCAAGCCCCGCAGGGGCGAACGGCTACACCTTC. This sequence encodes CASSSSPAGANGYTF.

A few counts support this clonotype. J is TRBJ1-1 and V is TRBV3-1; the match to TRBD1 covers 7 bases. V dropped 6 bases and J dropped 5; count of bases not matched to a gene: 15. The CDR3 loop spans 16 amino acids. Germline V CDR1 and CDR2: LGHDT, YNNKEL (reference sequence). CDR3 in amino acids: CASSKKPGQLPTEAFF. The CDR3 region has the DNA TGTGCCAGCAGTAAGAAACCGGGACAGCTACCAACTGAAGCTTTCTTT.

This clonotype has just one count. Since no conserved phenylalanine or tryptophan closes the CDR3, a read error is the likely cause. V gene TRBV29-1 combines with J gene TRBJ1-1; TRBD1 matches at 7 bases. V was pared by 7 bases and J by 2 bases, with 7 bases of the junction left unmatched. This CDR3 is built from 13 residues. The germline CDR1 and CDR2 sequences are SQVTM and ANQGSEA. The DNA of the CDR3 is TGCAGCGGAAATCTAGGGGGCAACACTGAAGCTTTCCTT. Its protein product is CSGNLGGNTEAFL.

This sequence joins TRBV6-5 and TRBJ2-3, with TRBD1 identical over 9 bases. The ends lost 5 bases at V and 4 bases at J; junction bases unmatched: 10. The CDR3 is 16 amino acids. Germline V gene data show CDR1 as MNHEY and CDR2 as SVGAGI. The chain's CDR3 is CASSPQGAPLPDTQYF. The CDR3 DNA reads TGTGCCAGCAGTCCACAGGGGGCGCCTCTCCCAGATACGCAGTATTTT.

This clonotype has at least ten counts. This chain's CDR3 is CSVVIAGGADTQYF. For the CDR3, the DNA is TGCAGCGTTGTAATTGCGGGGGGGGCAGATACGCAGTATTTT. The chain is built from TRBV29-1 and TRBJ2-3; 9 nucleotides align to TRBD2. The V and J ends lost 4 bases and 4 bases, in that order; junction bases with no gene match: 6. The germline V gene encodes CDR1 SQVTM and CDR2 ANQGSEA. There are 14 residues in the CDR3.

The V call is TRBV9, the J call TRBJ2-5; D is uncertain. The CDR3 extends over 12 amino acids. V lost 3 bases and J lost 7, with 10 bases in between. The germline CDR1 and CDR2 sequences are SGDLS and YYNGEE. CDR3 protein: CASSASSGTQYF. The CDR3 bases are TGTGCCAGCAGCGCCTCCTCGGGGACCCAGTACTTC.

The CDR3 DNA is TGTGCCATCAATGACAGGGACTATGGCTACACCTTC. This gives the protein CAINDRDYGYTF. J is TRBJ1-2 and V is TRBV10-3; TRBD1 matches at 7 bases. The germline V gene has CDR1 ENHRY and CDR2 SYGVKD. This CDR3 is built from 12 residues. The trim removed 7 bases at V and 3 bases at J, leaving 2 bases unmatched.

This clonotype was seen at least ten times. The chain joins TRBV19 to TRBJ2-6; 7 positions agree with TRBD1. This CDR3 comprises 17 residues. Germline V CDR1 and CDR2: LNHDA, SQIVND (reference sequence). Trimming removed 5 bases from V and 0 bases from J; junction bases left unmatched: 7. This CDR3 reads CASSPWAGGSGANVLTF. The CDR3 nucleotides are TGTGCCAGTAGTCCCTGGGCAGGGGGCTCTGGGGCCAACGTCCTGACTTTC.

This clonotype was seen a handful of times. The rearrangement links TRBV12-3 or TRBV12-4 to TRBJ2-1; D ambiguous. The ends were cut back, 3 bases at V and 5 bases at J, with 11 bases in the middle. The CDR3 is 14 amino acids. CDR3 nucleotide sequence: TGTGCCAGCAGTTTTTCAGGAGACAACAATGAGCAGTTCTTC. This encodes CASSFSGDNNEQFF.

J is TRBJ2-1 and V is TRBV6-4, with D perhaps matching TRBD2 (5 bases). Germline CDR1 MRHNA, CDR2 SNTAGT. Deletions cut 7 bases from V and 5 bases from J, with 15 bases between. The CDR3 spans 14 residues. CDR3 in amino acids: CASKPGPGNNEQFF. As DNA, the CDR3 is TGTGCCAGCAAACCGGGCCCGGGGAACAATGAGCAGTTCTTC.

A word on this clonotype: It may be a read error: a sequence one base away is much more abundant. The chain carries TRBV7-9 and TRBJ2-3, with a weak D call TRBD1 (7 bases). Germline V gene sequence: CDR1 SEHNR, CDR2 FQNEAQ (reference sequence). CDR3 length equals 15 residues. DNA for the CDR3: TGTGCCAGCAGCGACCAGGGGGGTGGCACAGATTCGCAGTATTTT. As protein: CASSDQGGGTDSQYF. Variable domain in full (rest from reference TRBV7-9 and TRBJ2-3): DTGVSQNPRHKITKRGQNVTFRCDPISEHNRLYWYRQTLGQGPEFLTYFQNEAQLEKSRLLSDRFSAERPKGSFSTLEIQRTEQGDSAMYLCASSDQGGGTDSQYFGPGTRLTVL.

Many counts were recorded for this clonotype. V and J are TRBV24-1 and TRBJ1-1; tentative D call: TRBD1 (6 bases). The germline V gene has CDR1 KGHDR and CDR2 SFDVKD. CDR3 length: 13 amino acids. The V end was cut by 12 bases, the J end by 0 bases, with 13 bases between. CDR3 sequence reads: CAAQDSMNTEAFF. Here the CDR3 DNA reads TGTGCCGCACAGGACAGCATGAACACTGAAGCTTTCTTT.

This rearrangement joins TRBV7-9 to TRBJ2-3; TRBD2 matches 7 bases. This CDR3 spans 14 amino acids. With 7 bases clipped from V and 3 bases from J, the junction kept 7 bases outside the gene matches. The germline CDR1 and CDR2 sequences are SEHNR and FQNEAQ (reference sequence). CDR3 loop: CASTKAGVTDTQYF. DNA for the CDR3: TGTGCCAGCACTAAGGCGGGAGTAACAGATACGCAGTATTTT.

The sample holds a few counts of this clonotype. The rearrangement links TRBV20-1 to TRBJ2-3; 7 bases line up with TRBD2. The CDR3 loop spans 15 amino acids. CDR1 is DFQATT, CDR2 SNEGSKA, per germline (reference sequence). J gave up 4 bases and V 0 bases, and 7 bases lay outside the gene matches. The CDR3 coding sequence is TGCAGTGCTAGAGATGCCAGCGGGACCGCAGATACGCAGTATTTT. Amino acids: CSARDASGTADTQYF.